This T cell receptor beta chain originates from a study of blood T cells in healthy people across ages. A second about 6 to 11 cycle PCR used barcoded and J-beta primers. TCRdb reprocessed the 5' RACE reads with MiXCR, giving one entry per CDR3 protein. The data hold roughly 1,000,000 distinct CDR3 sequences, with almost 25% observed a single time. CDR3 size: 14 residues. Germline assignment: CDR1 DFQATT and CDR2 SNEGSKA (reference sequence). Whenever a sample was processed, at least 6 million PBMCs were isolated. These data also formed part of another study, on T cells of mothers and their children. Turning to that study: At approximately 1.5 ug per 15 ul, all of the extracted RNA went into cDNA synthesis. Unrelated mother-child pairs always had slightly, but never significantly, lower normalized overlap than related pairs.

This chain connects TRBV20-1 to TRBJ2-1, with D possibly TRBD1 on 6 matching bases. The tail of the sequence fits TRBJ2-7 better, so the J call may be wrong. The source is a girl aged 2 to 10 in good health. The sample comprised blood. Written as DNA, the CDR3 is TGCAGTGCTAGAGATCAACAGGGTGCCCACGAGCAGTACTTC. Its translation: CSARDQQGAHEQYF.